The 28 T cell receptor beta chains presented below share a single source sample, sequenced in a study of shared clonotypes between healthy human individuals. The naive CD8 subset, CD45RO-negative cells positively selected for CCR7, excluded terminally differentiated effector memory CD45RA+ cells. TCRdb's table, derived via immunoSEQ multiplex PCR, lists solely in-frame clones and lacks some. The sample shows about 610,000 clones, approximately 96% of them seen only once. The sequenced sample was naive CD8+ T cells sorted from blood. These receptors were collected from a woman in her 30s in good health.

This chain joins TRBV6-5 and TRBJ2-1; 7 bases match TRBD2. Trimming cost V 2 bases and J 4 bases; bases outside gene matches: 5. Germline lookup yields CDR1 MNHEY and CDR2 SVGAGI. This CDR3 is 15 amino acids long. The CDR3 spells CASSYERELYNEQFF. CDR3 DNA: TGTGCCAGCAGTTACGAGCGGGAACTGTACAATGAGCAGTTCTTC.

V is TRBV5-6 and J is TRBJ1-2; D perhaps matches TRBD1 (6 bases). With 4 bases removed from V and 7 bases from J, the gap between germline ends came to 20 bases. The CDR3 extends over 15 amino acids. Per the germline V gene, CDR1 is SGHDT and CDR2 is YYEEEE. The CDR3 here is CASSAWGWDIAGYTF. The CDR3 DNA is TGTGCCAGCAGCGCGTGGGGGTGGGACATTGCTGGCTACACCTTC.

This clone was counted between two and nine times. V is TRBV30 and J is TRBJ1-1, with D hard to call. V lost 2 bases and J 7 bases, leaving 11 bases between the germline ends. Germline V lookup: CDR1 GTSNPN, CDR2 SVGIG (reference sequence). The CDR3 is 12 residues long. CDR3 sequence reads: CAWSPLGGEAFF. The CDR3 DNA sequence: TGTGCCTGGAGTCCCCTCGGAGGTGAAGCTTTCTTT. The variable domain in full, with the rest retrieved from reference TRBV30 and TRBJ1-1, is SQTIHQWPATLVQPVGSPLSLECTVEGTSNPNLYWYRQAAGRGLQLLFYSVGIGQISSEVPQNLSASRPQDRQFILSSKKLLLSDSGFYLCAWSPLGGEAFFGQGTRLTVV.

The CDR3 loop is CASSLRTGSGNTIYF. The CDR3 coding sequence is TGTGCCAGCAGTTTGAGGACAGGGTCAGGAAACACCATATATTTT. V gene TRBV27 combines with J gene TRBJ1-3, with 8 bases aligning to TRBD1. This CDR3 comprises 15 residues. J lost 4 bases, V lost 3 bases, and 5 bases had no gene match. In germline, CDR1 is MNHEY, CDR2 SMNVEV (reference sequence).

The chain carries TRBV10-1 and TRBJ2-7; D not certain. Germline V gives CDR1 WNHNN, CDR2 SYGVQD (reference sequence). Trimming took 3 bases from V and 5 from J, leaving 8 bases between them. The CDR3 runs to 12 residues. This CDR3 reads CASSDGSHEQYF. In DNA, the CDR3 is TGCGCCAGCAGTGATGGGTCCCACGAGCAGTACTTC.

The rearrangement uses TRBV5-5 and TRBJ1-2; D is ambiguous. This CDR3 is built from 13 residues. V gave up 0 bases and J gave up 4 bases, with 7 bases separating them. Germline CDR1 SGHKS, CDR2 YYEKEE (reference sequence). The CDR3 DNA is TGTGCCAGCAGCTTGGAGGACCCCTATGGCTACACCTTC. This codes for CASSLEDPYGYTF.

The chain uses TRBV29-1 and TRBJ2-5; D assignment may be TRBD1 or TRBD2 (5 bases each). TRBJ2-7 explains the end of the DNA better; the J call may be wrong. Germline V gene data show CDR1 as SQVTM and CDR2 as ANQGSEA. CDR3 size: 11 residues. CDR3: CSARDGYEQYF. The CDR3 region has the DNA TGCAGCGCTCGGGACGGCTACGAGCAGTACTTC.

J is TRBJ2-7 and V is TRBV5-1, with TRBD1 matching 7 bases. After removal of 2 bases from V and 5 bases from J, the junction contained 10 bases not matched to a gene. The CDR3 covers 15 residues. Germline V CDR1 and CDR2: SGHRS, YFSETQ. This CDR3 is CASSFDRDGLDEQYF. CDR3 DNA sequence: TGCGCCAGCAGCTTCGACAGGGATGGGCTCGACGAGCAGTACTTC.

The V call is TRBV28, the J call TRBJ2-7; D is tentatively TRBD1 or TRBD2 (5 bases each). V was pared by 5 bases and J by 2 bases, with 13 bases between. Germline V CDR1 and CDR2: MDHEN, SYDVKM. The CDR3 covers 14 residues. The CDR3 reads CASSLGTPTYEQYF. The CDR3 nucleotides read TGTGCCAGCAGTCTCGGGACGCCCACCTACGAGCAGTACTTC.

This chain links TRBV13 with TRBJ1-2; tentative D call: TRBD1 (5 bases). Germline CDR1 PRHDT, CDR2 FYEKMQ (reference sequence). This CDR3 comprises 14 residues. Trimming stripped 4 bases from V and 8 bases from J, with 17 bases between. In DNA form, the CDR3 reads TGTGCCAGCAGCTCCGCAGGGACGCGGGACGGCTACACCTTC. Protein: CASSSAGTRDGYTF. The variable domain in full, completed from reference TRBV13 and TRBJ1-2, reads AAGVIQSPRHLIKEKRETATLKCYPIPRHDTVYWYQQGPGQDPQFLISFYEKMQSDKGSIPDRFSAQQFSDYHSELNMSSLELGDSALYFCASSSAGTRDGYTFGSGTRLTVV.

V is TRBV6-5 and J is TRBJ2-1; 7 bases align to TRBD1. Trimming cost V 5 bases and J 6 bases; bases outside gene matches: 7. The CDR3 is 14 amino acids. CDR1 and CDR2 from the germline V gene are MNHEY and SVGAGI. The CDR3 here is CASSGRDRSNEQFF. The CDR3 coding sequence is TGTGCCAGCAGTGGCAGGGACAGATCCAATGAGCAGTTCTTC.

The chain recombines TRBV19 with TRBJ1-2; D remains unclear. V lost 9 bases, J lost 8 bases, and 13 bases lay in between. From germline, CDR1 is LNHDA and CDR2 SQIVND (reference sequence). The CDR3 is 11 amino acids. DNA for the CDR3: TGTGCCAGCCATACCATGGGCGGCTACACCTTC. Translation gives CASHTMGGYTF.

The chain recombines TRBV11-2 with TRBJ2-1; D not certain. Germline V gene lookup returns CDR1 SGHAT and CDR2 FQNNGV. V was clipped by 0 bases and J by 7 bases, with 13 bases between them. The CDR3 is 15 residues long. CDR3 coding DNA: TGTGCCAGCAGCTTAGACCCTCACGAATTGAATGAGCAGTTCTTC. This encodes CASSLDPHELNEQFF.

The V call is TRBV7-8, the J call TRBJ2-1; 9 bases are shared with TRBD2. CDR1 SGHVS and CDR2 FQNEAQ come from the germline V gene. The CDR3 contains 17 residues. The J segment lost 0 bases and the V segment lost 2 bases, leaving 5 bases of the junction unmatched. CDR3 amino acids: CASSLYSSGSSYNEQFF. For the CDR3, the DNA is TGTGCCAGCAGCTTATATAGTAGCGGGAGCTCCTACAATGAGCAGTTCTTC. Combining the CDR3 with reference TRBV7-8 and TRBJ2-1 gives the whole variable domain GAGVSQSPRYKVAKRGQDVALRCDPISGHVSLFWYQQALGQGPEFLTYFQNEAQLDKSGLPSDRFFAERPEGSVSTLKIQRTQQEDSAVYLCASSLYSSGSSYNEQFFGPGTRLTVL.

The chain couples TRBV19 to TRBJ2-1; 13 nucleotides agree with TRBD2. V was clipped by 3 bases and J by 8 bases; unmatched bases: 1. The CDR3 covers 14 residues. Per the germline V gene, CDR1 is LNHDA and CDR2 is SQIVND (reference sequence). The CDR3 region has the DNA TGTGCCAGTAGTATCGGACTAGCGGGAGATGAGCAGTTCTTC. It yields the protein CASSIGLAGDEQFF.

CDR3 DNA: TGTGCCAGCAGTTCAGGGACAGGGTTAACCGGGGAGCTGTTTTTT. This codes for CASSSGTGLTGELFF. The J gene is TRBJ2-2, the V gene TRBV28; TRBD1 matches 9 bases. Trimming took 4 bases from V and 5 from J; bases not matched to a gene: 5. This CDR3 contains 15 residues. CDR1 is MDHEN and CDR2 is SYDVKM in the germline V gene.

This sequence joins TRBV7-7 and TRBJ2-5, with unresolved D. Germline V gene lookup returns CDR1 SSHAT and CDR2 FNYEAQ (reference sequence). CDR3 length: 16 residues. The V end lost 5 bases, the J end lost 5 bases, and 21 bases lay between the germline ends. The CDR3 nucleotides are TGTGCCAGCAGCCATGGAGTGGGCCGGCCGTCCGAGACCCAGTACTTC. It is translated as CASSHGVGRPSETQYF.

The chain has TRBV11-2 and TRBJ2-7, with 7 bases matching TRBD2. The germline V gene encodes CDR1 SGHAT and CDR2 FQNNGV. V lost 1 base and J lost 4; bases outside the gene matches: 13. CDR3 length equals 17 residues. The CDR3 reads CASSLAYGLVSSYEQYF. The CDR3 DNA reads TGTGCCAGCAGCTTAGCTTATGGACTAGTTTCTAGTTACGAGCAGTACTTC.

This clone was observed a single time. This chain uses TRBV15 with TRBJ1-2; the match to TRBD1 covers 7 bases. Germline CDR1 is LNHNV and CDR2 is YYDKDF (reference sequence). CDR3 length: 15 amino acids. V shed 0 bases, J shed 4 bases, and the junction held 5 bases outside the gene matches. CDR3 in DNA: TGTGCCACCAGCAGAGACCGACAGGGAGGCTATGGCTACACCTTC. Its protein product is CATSRDRQGGYGYTF. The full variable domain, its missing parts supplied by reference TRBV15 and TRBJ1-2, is DAMVIQNPRYQVTQFGKPVTLSCSQTLNHNVMYWYQQKSSQAPKLLFHYYDKDFNNEADTPDNFQSRRPNTSFCFLDIRSPGLGDTAMYLCATSRDRQGGYGYTFGSGTRLTVV.

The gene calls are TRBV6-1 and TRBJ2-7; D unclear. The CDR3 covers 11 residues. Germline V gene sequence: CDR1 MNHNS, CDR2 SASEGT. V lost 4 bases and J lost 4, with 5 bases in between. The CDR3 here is CASSVTYEQYF. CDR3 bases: TGTGCCAGCAGTGTTACGTACGAGCAGTACTTC.

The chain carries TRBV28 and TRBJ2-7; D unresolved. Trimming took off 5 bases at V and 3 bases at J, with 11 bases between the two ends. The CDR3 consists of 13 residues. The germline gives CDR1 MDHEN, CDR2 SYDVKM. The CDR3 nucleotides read TGTGCCAGCAGTGCAACTTGGATCTACGAGCAGTACTTC. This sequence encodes CASSATWIYEQYF.

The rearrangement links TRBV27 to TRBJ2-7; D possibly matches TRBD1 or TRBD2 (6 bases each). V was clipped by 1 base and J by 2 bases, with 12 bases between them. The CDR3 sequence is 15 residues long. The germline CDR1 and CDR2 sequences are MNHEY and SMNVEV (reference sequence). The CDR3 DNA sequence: TGTGCCAGCAGTTTATACCAGGGGAGGCCCTACGAGCAGTACTTC. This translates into CASSLYQGRPYEQYF.

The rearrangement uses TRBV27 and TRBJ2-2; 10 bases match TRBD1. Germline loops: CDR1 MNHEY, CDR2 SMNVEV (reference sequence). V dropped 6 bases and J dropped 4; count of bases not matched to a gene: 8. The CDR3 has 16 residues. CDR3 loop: CASSDDRTGGTGELFF. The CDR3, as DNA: TGTGCCAGCAGCGACGACCGGACAGGGGGCACCGGGGAGCTGTTTTTT.

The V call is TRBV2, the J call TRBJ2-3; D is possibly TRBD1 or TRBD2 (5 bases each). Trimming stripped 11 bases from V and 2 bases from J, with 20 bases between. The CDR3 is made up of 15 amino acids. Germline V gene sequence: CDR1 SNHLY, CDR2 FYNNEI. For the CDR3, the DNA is TGTGCCGCATATATGCAGGGAGAGACCACAGATACGCAGTATTTT. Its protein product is CAAYMQGETTDTQYF.

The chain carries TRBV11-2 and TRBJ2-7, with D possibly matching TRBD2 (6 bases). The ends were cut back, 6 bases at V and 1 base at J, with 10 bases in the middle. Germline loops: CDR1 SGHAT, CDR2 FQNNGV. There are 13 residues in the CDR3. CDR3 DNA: TGTGCCAGCAGTTCGGACTATTCCTACGAGCAGTACTTC. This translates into CASSSDYSYEQYF. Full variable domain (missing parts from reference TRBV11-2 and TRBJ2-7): EAGVAQSPRYKIIEKRQSVAFWCNPISGHATLYWYQQILGQGPKLLIQFQNNGVVDDSQLPKDRFSAERLKGVDSTLKIQPAKLEDSAVYLCASSSDYSYEQYFGPGTRLTVT.

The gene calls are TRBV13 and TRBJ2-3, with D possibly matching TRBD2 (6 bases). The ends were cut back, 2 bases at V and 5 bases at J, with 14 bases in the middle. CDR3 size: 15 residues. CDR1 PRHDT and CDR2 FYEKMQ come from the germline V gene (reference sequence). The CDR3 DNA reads TGTGCCAGCAGCTTATCGAGAGTCGGGGGAGATACGCAGTATTTT. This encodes CASSLSRVGGDTQYF.

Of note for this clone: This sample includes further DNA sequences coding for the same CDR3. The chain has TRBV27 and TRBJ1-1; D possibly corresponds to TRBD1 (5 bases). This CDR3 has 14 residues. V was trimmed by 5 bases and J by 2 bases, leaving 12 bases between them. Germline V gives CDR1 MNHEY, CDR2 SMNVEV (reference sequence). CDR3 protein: CASSPVGGNTEAFF. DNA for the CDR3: TGTGCCAGCAGTCCCGTGGGGGGTAACACTGAAGCTTTCTTT.

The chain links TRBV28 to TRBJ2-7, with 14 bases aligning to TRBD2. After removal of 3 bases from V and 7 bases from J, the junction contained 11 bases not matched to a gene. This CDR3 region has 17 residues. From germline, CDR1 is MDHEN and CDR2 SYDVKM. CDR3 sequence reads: CASSFPPGLAGVREQYF. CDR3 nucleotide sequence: TGTGCCAGCAGTTTTCCACCGGGACTAGCGGGAGTCCGGGAGCAGTACTTC.